This TCR beta chain is from a study of blood T cell repertoires in COVID-19 (TCRdb year 2020). At the level of the whole study: The collaborator samples originated in the United States, Italy and Spain and spanned the acute and convalescent phases of COVID-19. The repertoires were made available in a free public database intended to serve as a resource for research on the immune response to SARS-CoV-2. Samples came from the ongoing ImmuneRACE study (first 160 participants) plus 1,254 subjects from 6 global collaborators. The prospective study material was composed of cDNA or gDNA derived from T cells, B-cell-depleted T cells, or PBMCs. Subjects who had been exposed to COVID-19, were actively infected with it, or had recovered from it provided the deeply sampled blood TCRbeta repertoires that made up the dataset. Where available, HLA class I and class II types were taken from metadata supplied by the sample provider and were not determined by assay-based typing. The sample metadata nearly always contained a de-identified subject ID, COVID-19 status, age in years and sex. Overall study results and their limits: How much clinical and demographic metadata was included differed by source and by participant, and the metadata was provided uncurated.

TCRbeta CDR3 regions were amplified from genomic DNA by means of the immunoSEQ Assay, a bias-controlled multiplex PCR. In the source study's methods: The number of nucleated cells in each sample was estimated by amplification of reference gene primers within the assay. Sequence reads were collapsed and filtered to measure the absolute abundance of every unique TCRbeta CDR3 rearrangement. For each sample, productive Simpson clonality was calculated by taking the square root of Simpson's diversity index across productive rearrangements. TCRdb re-hosts the immuneACCESS table, in-frame sequences only. Its copies lack some clones; in the studies checked, an unresolved V gene accounts for under half of them, and the cause for the rest is not known. V and J calls and clone size come straight from that table; D and trimming were deduced from the DNA. This sample has approximately 250,000 clones in its table, and approximately 90% of those were observed once. About 4% of the sample goes to the ten largest clones.

Sequences SGDLS (CDR1) and YYNGEE (CDR2) are obtained from the germline V gene. Spanning cysteine to phenylalanine, the CDR3 consists of 13 amino acids. Only the CDR3 portion is preserved as DNA: 39 bases, with reading frame beginning at the first base. Trimming removed 0 bases from V and 10 bases from J; the gene matches leave 4 bases unexplained. Notes on this clone: It has no known antigen specificity. No much larger clone exists at a distance of one base, and base qualities are not known.

Enrolling through a virtual design, the prospective study's participants ranged in age from roughly 18 to 90 years and lived across some 22 United States geographic areas. In the prospective study, participants were assigned to cohorts based on the clinical history participants reported in a screening survey and a study questionnaire. In the prospective study, mobile phlebotomists collected whole blood, serum and a nasopharyngeal or oropharyngeal swab from each participant. Participants in the prospective study had the option to provide additional blood draws and questionnaires over a roughly two-month period. Before DNA extraction, prospective study blood samples were shipped either frozen or at room temperature.

This chain joins TRBV9 to TRBJ2-1, and 7 junctional nucleotides match TRBD2. The sequence was collected from a young woman with acute COVID-19. Sequencing used PBMCs or T cells enriched from blood (not recorded which). The CDR3: CASSVDPAGEQFF. The nucleotide sequence reads TGTGCCAGCAGCGTAGACCCAGCGGGAGAGCAGTTCTTC.